This entry concerns a single T cell receptor beta chain. Which antigen it targets is not known. No base-level quality is on record; no much larger clone is a single base apart. The TCR beta CDR3 regions were amplified from the RNA transcripts. The first round of RT-PCR for the TCR CDR3 was performed with the HTBI primer set and the Qiagen OneStep RT-PCR kit. The libraries were constructed in a second round of multiplex PCR and then size-selected and purified. The libraries were sequenced on an Illumina HiSeq2000 using paired-end 100 bp reads. The authors' analysis ran thus. SOAPnuke was used to process the raw data, removing reads that contained adapters or uncalled bases, had a mean Phred below 15, or lacked an exact match to the constant primer or identifier. COPE v1.2.5 was used to merge the high-quality paired reads, and each unique nucleotide sequence was defined as a clonotype. MiTCR v1.1 was used to align clonotypes to the IMGT TRBV, TRBD and TRBJ reference segments. The analysis was restricted to V-J combinations with a frequency above 0.0001, which together covered roughly 99% of the repertoires. A TCS score was defined as the ratio between F50 (clonal expansion) and ExV (chaos), using BLOSUM62-based TCRdist between CDR3 peptides within each V-J. Welch's t-statistics and random forest reduced roughly 540 V-J features to around 14, which were used in a naive Bayes classifier (R e1071). TCRdb itself trimmed the public reads at Q25 with fastp, ran MiXCR and retained productive beta chains. When rows share a CDR3 protein, they turn into one entry using the most common DNA and genes. These V and J calls originate from TCRdb's pipeline instead of the authors' own analysis. Recorded for this sample are about half a million distinct CDR3 sequences; 20% of them occurred a single time. 47% of the sample is taken by the ten largest.

The data were obtained in a study of T cells in Graves' hyperthyroidism and ophthalmopathy (dated by TCRdb to between 2018 and 2020). Broadly, across the study: Peripheral blood samples were taken at initial diagnosis, before any treatment was given. In addition, the study compared T-cell repertoires in thyroid tissue and in blood from about six Graves' hyperthyroidism patients. TCR Vbeta CDR3 sequencing of 135 peripheral blood samples (43 ophthalmopathy, 75 or so hyperthyroidism and some 17 progressor patients) is reported in the paper. The 95 to 100 discovery patients were randomly split 7:3 into training and test sets. Once sampling was done, hyperthyroidism patients were given methimazole at a starting dose of 30 mg daily, whereas ophthalmopathy patients were given high-dose intravenous methylprednisolone. Prospective prediction of ophthalmopathy was tested in an independent validation cohort of 18 to 20 hyperthyroidism patients and 15 to 17 patients who later progressed to ophthalmopathy. TCR V-J signatures able to tell the groups apart were searched for in a discovery cohort of 90 to 100 patients, of whom over 40 had Graves' ophthalmopathy and more than 55 had stable Graves' hyperthyroidism. General study outcomes and caveats: No statistical method was used to set the sample size in advance, and investigators knew the group allocation. Ophthalmopathy was separated from stable hyperthyroidism by a 13 V-J signature model, with 87.88% sensitivity and 81% to 83% specificity obtained in cross-validation and 80%/75% obtained in testing. Most expanded thyroid clonotypes (frequency above 0.001) were also detected in blood, a finding suggesting that blood repertoires may reflect thyroid immune responses. In validation, progression to ophthalmopathy was predicted by the model with 70% to 71% sensitivity and 72.22% specificity, a median of around 5.9 months before onset.

Ophthalmopathy patients had moderately to severely active disease, with a Clinical Activity Score of 3 or more, a NOSPECS grade of 4 or more, and a disease duration of less than 3 months. Exclusion was applied to patients with uncontrolled infections, other autoimmune diseases, pregnancy or lactation. Clinical symptoms, serum thyroxine and TRAb, thyroid ultrasound, and orbital computed tomography formed the basis for the diagnoses. PBMCs were separated from under 12 ml of fresh peripheral blood using Ficoll-Paque density gradient centrifugation. Total RNA was extracted with Trizol reagent, and quality was checked on an Agilent 2100 Bioanalyzer. The germline V and J ends show losses of 0 bases and 7 bases respectively, and no gene match explains 7 bases of the junction. From a lookup of the germline V gene (reference sequence), CDR1 and CDR2 are MNHNY and SVGAGI. The CDR3 numbers 15 residues from cysteine through phenylalanine. Left in the record is the CDR3 DNA by itself, 45 bases read in frame from the first base.

The TCR comes from a man aged 35 to 55 with Graves' ophthalmopathy. Material for sequencing was blood. Here the chain combines TRBV6-6 and TRBJ1-2; 8 bases in the junction line up with TRBD1. CDR3 sequence: CASSYSGQGLSGYTF. Here is the DNA: TGTGCCAGCAGTTACTCCGGACAGGGATTAAGTGGCTACACCTTC.